The entry below gives a single TCR beta chain sequence along with its context. Its specificity is unknown. In germline, CDR1 is SGDLS, CDR2 YYNGEE. V lost 4 bases to trimming and J lost 4 bases; unmatched junction nucleotides: 6. The CDR3 is 14 residues long. This sample is drawn from a study of cytomegalovirus exposure and HLA in healthy donors. The study, taken as a whole, reports: Later analysis identified several of the most significant clusters that appeared linked to common viral pathogens. Cytomegalovirus status was reportedly diagnosed by the classifier with high specificity and sensitivity. A later analysis showed that HLA-associated TCR beta chains had undergone more clonal expansion than equally common others.

PCR amplification relied on 60 Vbeta primers (plus 13 Jbeta primers). Under the authors' procedure: Tens of millions of unique TCR beta chains, approximately 11 million of them shared, were counted by a later analysis. Data came from immunoSEQ multiplex PCR; TCRdb stores just in-frame clones and leaves some out. The V and J calls and clone size are taken from that table; D and trimming were inferred from the DNA. The sample includes fewer than 100,000 clones. The gene calls are TRBV9 and TRBJ1-2; 8 bases map to TRBD1. This clonotype originated in a man aged 50 to 59 in good health and CMV-seronegative. The sample comprised PBMCs. CDR3 in amino acids: CASSPGGTGYGYTF. CDR3 sequence (DNA): TGTGCCAGCAGCCCAGGAGGGACAGGCTATGGCTACACCTTC.